This T cell receptor (beta chain) was sequenced during a study of Tregs in tolerant kidney transplant recipients. Sequencing used immunoSEQ multiplex PCR; TCRdb keeps in-frame clones, though not all of them. The table shows roughly 69,000 clones, with approximately 98% occurring only once. V trimming: 6 bases; J trimming: 6 bases; junction bases outside the gene matches: 10. This CDR3 spans 15 amino acids. Germline V gives CDR1 MNHEY, CDR2 SVGAGI. The sequencing here drew on Tregs from blood, taken before the transplant. V usage is TRBV6-5 and J usage is TRBJ2-1; 8 bases are shared with TRBD2. The source is a human donor who received a combined kidney and bone marrow transplant. CDR3 sequence: CASSRSAGGTNEQFF. CDR3 sequence (DNA): TGTGCCAGCAGCCGCTCGGCGGGGGGCACCAATGAGCAGTTCTTC.